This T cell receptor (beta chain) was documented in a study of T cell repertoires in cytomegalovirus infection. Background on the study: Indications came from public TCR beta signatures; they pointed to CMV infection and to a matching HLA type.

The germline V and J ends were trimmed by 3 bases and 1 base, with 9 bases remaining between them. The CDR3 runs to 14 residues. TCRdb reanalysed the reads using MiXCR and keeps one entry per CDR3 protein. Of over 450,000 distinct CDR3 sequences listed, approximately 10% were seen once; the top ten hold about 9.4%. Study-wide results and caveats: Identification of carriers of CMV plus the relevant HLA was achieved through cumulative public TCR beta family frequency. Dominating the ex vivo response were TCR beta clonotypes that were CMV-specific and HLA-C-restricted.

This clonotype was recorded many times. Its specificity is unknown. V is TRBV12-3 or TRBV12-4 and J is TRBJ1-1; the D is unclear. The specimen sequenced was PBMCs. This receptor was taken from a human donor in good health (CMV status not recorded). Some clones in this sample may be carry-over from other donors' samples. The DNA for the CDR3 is TGTGCCAGCAGTTTTTCACACAAGAACACTGAAGCTTTCTTT. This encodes CASSFSHKNTEAFF.